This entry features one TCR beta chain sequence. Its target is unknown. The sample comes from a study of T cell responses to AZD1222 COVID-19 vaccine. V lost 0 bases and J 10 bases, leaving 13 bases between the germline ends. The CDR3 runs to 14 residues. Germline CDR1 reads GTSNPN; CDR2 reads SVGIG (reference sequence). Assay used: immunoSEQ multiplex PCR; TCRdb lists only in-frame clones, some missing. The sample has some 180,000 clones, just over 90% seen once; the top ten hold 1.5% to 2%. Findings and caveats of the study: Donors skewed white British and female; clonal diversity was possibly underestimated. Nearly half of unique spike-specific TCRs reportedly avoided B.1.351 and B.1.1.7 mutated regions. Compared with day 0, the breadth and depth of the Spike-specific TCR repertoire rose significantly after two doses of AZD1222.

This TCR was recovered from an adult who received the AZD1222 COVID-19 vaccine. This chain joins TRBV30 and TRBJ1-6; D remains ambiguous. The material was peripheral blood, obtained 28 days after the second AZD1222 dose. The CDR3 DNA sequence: TGTGCCTGGAGTGTAATGGGGAGCCGGTCACCCCTCCACTTT. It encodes CAWSVMGSRSPLHF.